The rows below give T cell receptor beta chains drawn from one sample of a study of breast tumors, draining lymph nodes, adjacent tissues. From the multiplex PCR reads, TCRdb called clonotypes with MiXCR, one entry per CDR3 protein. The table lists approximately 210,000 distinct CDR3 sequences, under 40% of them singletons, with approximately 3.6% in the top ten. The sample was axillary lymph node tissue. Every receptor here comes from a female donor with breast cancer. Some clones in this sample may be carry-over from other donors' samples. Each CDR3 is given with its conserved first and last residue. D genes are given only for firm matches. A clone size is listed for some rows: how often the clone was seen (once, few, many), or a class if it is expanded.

TGTGCCAGCAGTCACGGAGCGGGAGGGCCCGAGCAGTACTTC,CASSHGAGGPEQYF,TRBD2,many,TRBJ2-7,TRBV6-6
TGCAGTGCTAGACAGGGAATCAATGAAAAACTGTTTTTT,CSARQGINEKLFF,NA,many,TRBJ1-4,TRBV20-1
TGTGCCAGCGATTTAGGCGCTAGCACAGATACGCAGTATTTT,CASDLGASTDTQYF,NA,many,TRBJ2-3,TRBV7-8
TGCGCCAGCAGCTTTAGCGGGGGGGCTGGCACAGATACGCAGTATTTT,CASSFSGGAGTDTQYF,TRBD2,many,TRBJ2-3,TRBV5-1
TGTGCCAGCAGCTTAGACGCGGCCCAGTACTTC,CASSLDAAQYF,NA,NA,TRBJ2-5,TRBV5-1
TGTGCCAGTAGTACCTTAGCGGGGATGAACACCGGGGAGCTGTTTTTT,CASSTLAGMNTGELFF,TRBD2,many,TRBJ2-2,TRBV19
TGTGCCAGTATCAGCAGCGGGGCCACAGATACGCAGTATTTT,CASISSGATDTQYF,TRBD2,NA,TRBJ2-3,TRBV19
TGTGCCAGCAGTCAATCCGGGCCCGTATACGAGCAGTACTTC,CASSQSGPVYEQYF,NA,many,TRBJ2-7,TRBV2
TGTGCCAGCAGTCACTCGGGCGGGGGGAGCTCCTACAATGAGCAGTTCTTC,CASSHSGGGSSYNEQFF,TRBD2,few,TRBJ2-1,TRBV6-5
TGTGCCAGCAGCCCCCGGACAGGGGGTACCAATTCACCCCTCCACTTT,CASSPRTGGTNSPLHF,TRBD1,NA,TRBJ1-6,TRBV2
TGTGCCAGTAGTGTTCAGGGGTTATCGTACAATGAGCAGTTCTTC,CASSVQGLSYNEQFF,NA,many,TRBJ2-1,TRBV19
TGCAGTGCTAGAGATTGGGGAGGTGAGGTCAACGAGCAGTACTTC,CSARDWGGEVNEQYF,NA,many,TRBJ2-7,TRBV20-1
TGTGCCACTTCCCTCGGGGGGGCGAACACCGGGGAGCTGTTTTTT,CATSLGGANTGELFF,TRBD2,many,TRBJ2-2,TRBV10-3
TGCGCCAGCAGAAATGAGGGGGCGTTAGGTGAAAAACTGTTTTTT,CASRNEGALGEKLFF,TRBD1,many,TRBJ1-4,TRBV5-1
TGTGCCAGCAGCTTAGACAGCGTTCCAAGCTCTGGAAACACCATATATTTT,CASSLDSVPSSGNTIYF,NA,many,TRBJ1-3,TRBV7-2
TGTGCCAGCAGTGACTCGGGCGGGGGCACAGATACGCAGTATTTT,CASSDSGGGTDTQYF,NA,many,TRBJ2-3,TRBV6-4
TGTGCCAGCTCACCACCGAGACAGGCCACAGATACGCAGTATTTT,CASSPPRQATDTQYF,NA,NA,TRBJ2-3,TRBV18
TGTGCCAGCAGTTTAGTACTACCTAATGAAAAACTGTTTTTT,CASSLVLPNEKLFF,NA,many,TRBJ1-4,TRBV6-1
TGTGCCAGCAGTGATCCCAGACTAGCGGGATTGGGTTACGAGCAGTACTTC,CASSDPRLAGLGYEQYF,TRBD2,NA,TRBJ2-7,TRBV2
TGTGCCAGCAGCGCATCTGGGGGAAATCAGTTCTTC,CASSASGGNQFF,NA,many,TRBJ2-1,TRBV2
TGTGCCAGCAGTGGATCGGCAGGGGGGGGTGTTGATCAGCCCCAGCATTTT,CASSGSAGGGVDQPQHF,TRBD1,NA,TRBJ1-5,TRBV25-1
TGTGCCAGCAGAGCTTACGGGACGGATAATTCACCCCTCCACTTT,CASRAYGTDNSPLHF,NA,NA,TRBJ1-6,TRBV11-2
TGTGCCAGCAGTTACGGGCAGGGGGGCACACCCCTCCACTTT,CASSYGQGGTPLHF,TRBD1,NA,TRBJ1-6,TRBV6-2/TRBV6-3
NA,CASSFYICSAGPSFGQYF,NA,NA,TRBJ2-7,TRBV7-3
TGTGCCAGTAGTACCGGACAGGGTATAGATACGCAGTATTTT,CASSTGQGIDTQYF,TRBD1,NA,TRBJ2-3,TRBV19
TGTGCCAGCAGCTTTTTTGGACTAGCGGGAGGGCCAGGGGATACGCAGTATTTT,CASSFFGLAGGPGDTQYF,TRBD2,NA,TRBJ2-3,TRBV27
TGTGCCAGCACCTTAGCGGGGGGGCTTAGGGGAGAGACCCAGTACTTC,CASTLAGGLRGETQYF,TRBD2,NA,TRBJ2-5,TRBV27
TGTGCCAGCAGCTTAGTTTCCGCCGGAAACACTGAAGCTTTCTTT,CASSLVSAGNTEAFF,NA,few,TRBJ1-1,TRBV7-9
TGTGCCAGCAGCTTAAGTAGCGGGGGGCCGATGCCAGAGACCCAGTACTTC,CASSLSSGGPMPETQYF,TRBD2,many,TRBJ2-5,TRBV7-3
TGTGCCAGCAGCTTAGCTAATCTCGAATTTTCCTACGAGCAGTACTTC,CASSLANLEFSYEQYF,NA,many,TRBJ2-7,TRBV7-8
TGTGCCAGTAGTATCGGGACTAGAGGCACAGATACGCAGTATTTT,CASSIGTRGTDTQYF,TRBD2,many,TRBJ2-3,TRBV19
TGTGCCAGCAGCTCTCTGGGAAACACTGAAGCTTTCTTT,CASSSLGNTEAFF,NA,NA,TRBJ1-1,TRBV7-9
TGTGCCAGCAGTACCAGGGGGGGGGGCGGGGGCACCGGGGAGCTGTTTTTT,CASSTRGGGGGTGELFF,NA,many,TRBJ2-2,TRBV12-3/TRBV12-4
TGCGCCAGCAGCCGGATTGGACAGGGCGCTGGAAACACCATATATTTT,CASSRIGQGAGNTIYF,TRBD1,many,TRBJ1-3,TRBV5-1
TGTGCCAGCAGCTTAGTTTTGCACTACGAGCAGTACTTC,CASSLVLHYEQYF,NA,many,TRBJ2-7,TRBV7-9
TGTGCCAGCAGTTTACCCAAAAGGGTGACCCAGTACTTC,CASSLPKRVTQYF,NA,few,TRBJ2-5,TRBV28
TGTGCCAGCAGCTTAGGACTTGGGACTAGCGGGCGGATCTCCTACGAGCAGTACTTC,CASSLGLGTSGRISYEQYF,TRBD2,many,TRBJ2-7,TRBV11-2
TGTGCCAGCAGTCACGGTCAGGGAAAGGGTGAAAAACTGTTTTTT,CASSHGQGKGEKLFF,NA,NA,TRBJ1-4,TRBV6-6
TGTGCCAGTAGTCGGGACAGGGGGACCAACACCGGGGAGCTGTTTTTT,CASSRDRGTNTGELFF,TRBD1,many,TRBJ2-2,TRBV19
TGTGCCACCAGGGTAGCGATCAACACCGGGGAGCTGTTTTTT,CATRVAINTGELFF,NA,many,TRBJ2-2,TRBV19
TGTGCCAGCAGCCCAGGGGTGGGACGCTATGGCTACACCTTC,CASSPGVGRYGYTF,NA,many,TRBJ1-2,TRBV7-3